The following is a T cell receptor beta chain sequence with its context. TCRdb's table, derived via immunoSEQ multiplex PCR, lists solely in-frame clones and lacks some. The table includes roughly 20,000 clones, 75% to 90% detected once. The data stem from a study of T cell clones after liver transplantation. The wider study: Liver transplant recipients had immunosuppression withdrawal attempted within 2 years. TCRbeta sequencing after a pre-transplant mixed lymphocyte reaction identified graft-donor-reactive clones, later tracked in post-transplant blood. Subjects received no induction therapy and standard immunosuppression until randomization at 12-24 months post-transplant. Patients counted as tolerant after at least one year off all immunosuppression, enzymes not exceeding twice normal.

Germline V gene data show CDR1 as MNHEY and CDR2 as SMNVEV (reference sequence). V lost 2 bases to trimming and J lost 7 bases, with 6 bases between them. The CDR3 totals 12 residues. The chain combines TRBV27 with TRBJ2-1, with D uncertain. The source of this sequence is a human donor who received a liver transplant. The sample consisted of CD8+ T cells from blood, taken before liver transplant. CDR3 loop: CASSLAENEQFF. Written as DNA, the CDR3 is TGTGCCAGCAGTTTAGCCGAGAATGAGCAGTTCTTC.